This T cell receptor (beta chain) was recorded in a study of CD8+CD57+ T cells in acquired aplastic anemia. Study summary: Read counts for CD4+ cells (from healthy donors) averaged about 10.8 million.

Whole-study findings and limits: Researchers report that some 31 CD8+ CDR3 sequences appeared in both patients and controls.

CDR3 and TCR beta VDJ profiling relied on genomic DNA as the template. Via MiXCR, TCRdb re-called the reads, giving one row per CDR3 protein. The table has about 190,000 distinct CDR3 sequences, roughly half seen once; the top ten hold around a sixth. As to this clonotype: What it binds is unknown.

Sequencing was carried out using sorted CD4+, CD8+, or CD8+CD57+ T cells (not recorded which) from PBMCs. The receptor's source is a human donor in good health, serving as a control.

The DNA for the CDR3 is TGCAGCGCCCGGGACAGGGGGTCAAAACTGTTTTTT. Its protein product is CSARDRGSKLFF. The chain recombines TRBV29-1 with TRBJ1-4; 11 bases agree with TRBD1. The CDR3 runs 12 residues. Germline CDR1 SQVTM, CDR2 ANQGSEA. V was pared by 7 bases and J by 10 bases, with 5 bases of the junction left unmatched.